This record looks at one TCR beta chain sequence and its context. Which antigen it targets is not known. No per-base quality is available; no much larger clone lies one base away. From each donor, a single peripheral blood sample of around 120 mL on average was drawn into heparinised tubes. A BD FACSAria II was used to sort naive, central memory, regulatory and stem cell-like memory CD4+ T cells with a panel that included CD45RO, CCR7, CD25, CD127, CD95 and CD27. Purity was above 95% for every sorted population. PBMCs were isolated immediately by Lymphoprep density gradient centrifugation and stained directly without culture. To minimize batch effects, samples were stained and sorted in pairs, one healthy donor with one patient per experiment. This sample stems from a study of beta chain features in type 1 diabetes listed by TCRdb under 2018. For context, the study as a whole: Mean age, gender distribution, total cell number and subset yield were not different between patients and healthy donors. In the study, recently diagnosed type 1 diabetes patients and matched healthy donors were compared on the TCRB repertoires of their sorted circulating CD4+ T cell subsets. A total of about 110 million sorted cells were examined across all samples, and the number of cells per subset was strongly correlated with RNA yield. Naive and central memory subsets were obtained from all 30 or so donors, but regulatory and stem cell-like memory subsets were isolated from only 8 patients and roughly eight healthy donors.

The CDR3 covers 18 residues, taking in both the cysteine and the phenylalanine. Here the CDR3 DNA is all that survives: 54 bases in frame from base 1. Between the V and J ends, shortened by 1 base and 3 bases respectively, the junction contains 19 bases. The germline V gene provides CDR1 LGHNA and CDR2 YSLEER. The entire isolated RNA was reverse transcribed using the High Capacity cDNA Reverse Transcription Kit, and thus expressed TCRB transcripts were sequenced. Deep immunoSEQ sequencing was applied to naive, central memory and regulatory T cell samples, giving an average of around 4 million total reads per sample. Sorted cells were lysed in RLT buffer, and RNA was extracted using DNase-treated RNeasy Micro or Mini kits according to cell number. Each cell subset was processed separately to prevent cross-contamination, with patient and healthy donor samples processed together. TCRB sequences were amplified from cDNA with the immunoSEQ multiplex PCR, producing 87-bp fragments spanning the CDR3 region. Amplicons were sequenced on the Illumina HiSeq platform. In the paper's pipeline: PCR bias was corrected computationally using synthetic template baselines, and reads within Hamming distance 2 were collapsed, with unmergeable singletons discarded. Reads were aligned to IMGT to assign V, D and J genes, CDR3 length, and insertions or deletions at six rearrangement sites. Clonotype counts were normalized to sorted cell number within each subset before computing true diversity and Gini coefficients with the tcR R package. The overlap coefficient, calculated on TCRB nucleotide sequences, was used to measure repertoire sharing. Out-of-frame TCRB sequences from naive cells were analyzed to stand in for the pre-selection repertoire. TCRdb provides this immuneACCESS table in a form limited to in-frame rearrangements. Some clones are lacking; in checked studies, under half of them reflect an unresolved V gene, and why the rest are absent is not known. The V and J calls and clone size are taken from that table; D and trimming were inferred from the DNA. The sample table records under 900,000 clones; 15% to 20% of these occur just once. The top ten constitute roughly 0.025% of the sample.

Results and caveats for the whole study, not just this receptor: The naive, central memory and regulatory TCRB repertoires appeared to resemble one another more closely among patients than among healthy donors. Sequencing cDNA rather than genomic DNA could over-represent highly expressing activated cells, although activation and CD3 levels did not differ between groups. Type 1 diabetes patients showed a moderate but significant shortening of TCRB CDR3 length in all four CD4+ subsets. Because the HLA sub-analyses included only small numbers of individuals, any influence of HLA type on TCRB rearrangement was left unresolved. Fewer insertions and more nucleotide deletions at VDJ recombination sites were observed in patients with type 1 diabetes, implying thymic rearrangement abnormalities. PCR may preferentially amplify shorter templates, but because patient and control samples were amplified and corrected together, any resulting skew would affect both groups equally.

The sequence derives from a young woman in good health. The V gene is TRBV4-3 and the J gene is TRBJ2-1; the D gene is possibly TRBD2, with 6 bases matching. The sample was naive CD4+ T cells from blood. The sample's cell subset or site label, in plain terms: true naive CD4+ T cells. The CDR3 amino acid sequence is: CASSQGGWLAKHYNEQFF. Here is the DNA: TGCGCCAGCAGCCAAGGTGGCTGGCTAGCGAAGCACTACAATGAGCAGTTCTTC.